The rows below give T cell receptor beta chains drawn from one sample of a study of shared clonotypes between healthy human individuals. Only in-frame clones appear in the TCRdb table, and some are missing; sequencing was by immunoSEQ multiplex PCR. The table records 2 million to 3 million clones, over 85% of them present only once. Sequenced material: naive CD4+ T cells from PBMCs. The receptors here all came from a man aged 18 to 30 in good health. Some clones in this sample may be carry-over from other donors' samples. CDR3s include the opening cysteine and the closing phenylalanine or tryptophan. The D gene is left open where the match is weak. Rows may omit the clone size; those that give it use once, few, many or a size class.

clone size	D gene	V gene	J gene	CDR3 length	CDR3 protein	CDR3 DNA
.	TRBD2	TRBV9	TRBJ2-2	17	CASSVGRSGSWTGELFF	TGTGCCAGCAGCGTAGGTCGTAGCGGGAGTTGGACCGGGGAGCTGTTTTTT
.	.	TRBV5-1	TRBJ1-1	17	CASSQNRGGVRNTEAFF	TGCGCCAGCAGCCAGAATCGGGGCGGTGTGAGGAACACTGAAGCTTTCTTT
once	TRBD2	TRBV9	TRBJ2-3	15	CASSAGTSDTDTQYF	TGTGCCAGCAGCGCCGGGACTAGCGACACAGATACGCAGTATTTT
.	.	TRBV5-1	TRBJ1-5	14	CASSFDGGHQPQHF	TGCGCCAGCAGCTTTGATGGGGGTCATCAGCCCCAGCATTTT
.	TRBD2	TRBV15	TRBJ2-7	13	CATTTSGVYEQYF	TGTGCCACCACCACTAGCGGCGTTTATGAGCAGTACTTC
.	TRBD2	TRBV5-1	TRBJ2-3	17	CASSLVHAGGPADTQYF	TGCGCCAGCAGCTTGGTTCACGCGGGAGGGCCGGCGGATACGCAGTATTTT
.	TRBD1	TRBV5-1	TRBJ2-5	13	CASSLAGGETQYF	TGCGCCAGCAGCTTGGCAGGGGGCGAGACCCAGTACTTC
.	TRBD1	TRBV7-2	TRBJ1-6	15	CASSPRRDRDSPLHF	TGTGCCAGCAGCCCCCGAAGGGACAGGGATTCACCCCTCCACTTT
.	.	TRBV28	TRBJ1-3	16	CASSSPWLGPGNTIYF	TGTGCCAGCAGTTCCCCCTGGTTGGGACCTGGAAACACCATATATTTT
.	.	TRBV25-1	TRBJ2-3	15	CASSPKAAIGDTQYF	TGTGCCAGCAGTCCTAAAGCGGCCATCGGGGATACGCAGTATTTT
.	.	TRBV5-6	TRBJ1-2	15	CASSLGEGRFYGYTF	TGTGCCAGCAGCTTGGGAGAGGGGCGCTTCTATGGCTACACCTTC
.	.	TRBV10-3	TRBJ2-7	16	CAISDLRAHSPYEQYF	TGTGCCATCAGTGATTTGCGCGCGCACTCCCCCTACGAGCAGTACTTC
.	TRBD2	TRBV5-4	TRBJ2-7	16	CASSQGVGTSSYEQYF	TGTGCCAGCAGCCAGGGAGTGGGGACTAGTTCGTACGAGCAGTACTTC
.	.	TRBV5-4	TRBJ1-2	13	CASNQQGGRGYTF	TGTGCCAGCAACCAGCAGGGCGGTAGAGGCTACACCTTC
.	TRBD1	TRBV29-1	TRBJ1-3	17	CSVRLRPGQGKLNTIYF	TGCAGCGTTCGACTTCGACCGGGACAGGGGAAATTAAACACCATATATTTT
.	TRBD2	TRBV11-2	TRBJ2-1	17	CASSLSFTGTSAHEQFF	TGTGCCAGCAGCCTATCCTTCACCGGGACTAGCGCCCATGAGCAGTTCTTC
.	.	TRBV6-1	TRBJ1-4	14	CASRERRINEKLFF	TGTGCCAGCAGGGAGAGGCGGATTAATGAAAAACTGTTTTTT
.	.	TRBV9	TRBJ2-6	16	CASSVAVGSGANVLTF	TGTGCCAGCAGCGTAGCGGTGGGCTCTGGGGCCAACGTCCTGACTTTC
.	TRBD2	TRBV29-1	TRBJ2-7	14	CSVLASGAFYEQYF	TGCAGCGTCCTTGCTAGCGGGGCCTTCTACGAGCAGTACTTC
.	.	TRBV25-1	TRBJ1-1	13	CASGGQLNTEAFF	TGTGCCAGCGGAGGACAGCTGAACACTGAAGCTTTCTTT
.	TRBD1	TRBV5-5	TRBJ2-7	14	CASSTGQGNYEQYF	TGTGCCAGCAGCACCGGACAGGGAAATTACGAGCAGTACTTC
few	.	TRBV10-3	TRBJ1-5	13	CAISDRFDQPQHF	TGTGCCATCAGTGACAGGTTCGATCAGCCCCAGCATTTT
few	.	TRBV9	TRBJ1-1	13	CASSHVGRDEAFF	TGTGCCAGCAGCCACGTAGGCAGGGATGAAGCTTTCTTT
.	.	TRBV15	TRBJ2-7	14	CATTPGWGAYEQYF	TGTGCCACCACCCCAGGGTGGGGAGCCTACGAGCAGTACTTC
.	TRBD1	TRBV7-9	TRBJ1-1	11	CASSPDRGLFF	TGTGCCAGCAGCCCTGACAGGGGCCTTTTCTTT
.	TRBD1	TRBV7-6	TRBJ2-1	15	CASSLMGQGGNEQFF	TGTGCCAGCAGCTTAATGGGACAGGGGGGGAATGAGCAGTTCTTC
.	TRBD1	TRBV10-3	TRBJ1-2	14	CAISGDREVYGYTF	TGTGCCATCAGTGGGGACAGGGAAGTGTATGGCTACACCTTC
.	TRBD2	TRBV6-6	TRBJ2-2	12	CASSPSGRALFF	TGTGCCAGCAGTCCGAGCGGGAGGGCCCTGTTTTTT
.	.	TRBV4-2	TRBJ2-2	16	CASSQEPGVMTGELFF	TGTGCCAGCAGCCAAGAGCCGGGAGTAATGACCGGGGAGCTGTTTTTT
.	.	TRBV18	TRBJ1-1	15	CASSALGGQNTEAFF	TGTGCCAGCTCAGCCTTGGGGGGACAGAACACTGAAGCTTTCTTT
.	TRBD1	TRBV10-3	TRBJ2-3	15	CAMAHTGVVTDTQYF	TGTGCCATGGCCCACACAGGGGTAGTCACAGATACGCAGTATTTT
once	.	TRBV7-9	TRBJ2-5	13	CASSLLGRETQYF	TGTGCCAGCAGCTTATTAGGGCGGGAGACCCAGTACTTC
.	.	TRBV29-1	TRBJ2-3	10	CSGVRDTQYF	TGCAGCGGGGTCAGAGATACGCAGTATTTT
.	.	TRBV5-1	TRBJ1-3	14	CASRSHNAGNTIYF	TGCGCCAGCAGGTCACATAATGCTGGAAACACCATATATTTT
.	TRBD1	TRBV6-6	TRBJ2-7	15	CASSRGTGGIYEQYF	TGTGCCAGCAGCCGCGGGACAGGGGGTATATACGAGCAGTACTTC
.	.	TRBV11-2	TRBJ1-2	14	CASSLGTATYGYTF	TGTGCCAGCAGCTTAGGGACGGCAACCTATGGCTACACCTTC
few	.	TRBV5-1	TRBJ1-1	13	CASSLAGSTEAFF	TGCGCCAGCAGCCTGGCTGGTTCCACTGAAGCTTTCTTT
.	.	TRBV5-1	TRBJ2-3	15	CASSSSPSVSDTQYF	TGCGCCAGCAGCTCCTCACCTAGCGTTTCAGATACGCAGTATTTT
.	TRBD2	TRBV4-3	TRBJ2-2	14	CASRREGLTGELFF	TGCGCCAGCCGGCGGGAGGGCCTCACCGGGGAGCTGTTTTTT
.	TRBD2	TRBV30	TRBJ2-3	17	CAWSVGGTSPRTDTQYF	TGTGCCTGGAGTGTGGGCGGGACTAGCCCCCGCACAGATACGCAGTATTTT
.	TRBD1	TRBV27	TRBJ1-2	16	CASSPGDRGQSYGYTF	TGTGCCAGCAGTCCCGGTGACCGGGGACAGTCCTATGGCTACACCTTC